Listed below are T cell receptor beta chains from one sample, sequenced in a study of control samples from healthy donors and cancer patients. Sequencing was performed with immunoSEQ multiplex PCR; in TCRdb, only in-frame clones are kept and a portion is missing. The data show about 61,000 clones, with almost 90% seen just once and approximately 6% held by the top ten. Material for sequencing was PBMCs. Receptors were obtained from a man in his sixties with colorectal cancer. Both conserved end residues are part of each CDR3. Fields, in order: D gene, clone size, V gene, J gene, CDR3 protein, CDR3 DNA. The D gene is left open where the match is weak. The listing skips clone size in some rows; elsewhere it reads once, few, many or a size class.

>-|-|TRBV2|TRBJ2-7
CASSETIGPYYEQYF
TGTGCCAGCAGTGAAACCATAGGGCCCTACTACGAGCAGTACTTC
>-|-|TRBV4-3|TRBJ2-7
CASSQEEAQRAYNEQYF
TGCGCCAGCAGCCAAGAAGAGGCGCAGAGAGCTTACAACGAGCAGTACTTC
>TRBD2|-|TRBV2|TRBJ2-5
CASSEALMGSGAGETQYF
TGTGCCAGCAGTGAAGCGCTTATGGGGAGCGGGGCTGGGGAGACCCAGTACTTC
>TRBD2|-|TRBV2|TRBJ2-5
CASKIGTSGSTQYF
TGTGCCAGCAAGATTGGGACTAGCGGTTCGACCCAGTACTTC
>TRBD1|-|TRBV5-1|TRBJ1-4
CASSPNGQGYNEKLFF
TGCGCCAGCAGCCCGAATGGACAGGGGTATAATGAAAAACTGTTTTTT
>TRBD2|-|TRBV19|TRBJ2-7
CASQRTGLANSYEQYF
TGTGCCAGCCAACGAACGGGACTAGCAAACTCCTACGAGCAGTACTTC
>-|few|TRBV4-1|TRBJ1-3
CASSQVRGDTIYF
TGCGCCAGCAGCCAAGTTCGAGGAGACACCATATATTTT
>-|-|TRBV9|TRBJ1-3
CASSVEGGLMGSGTIYF
TGTGCCAGCAGCGTAGAAGGAGGCTTAATGGGTAGCGGGACGATATATTTT
>TRBD1|-|TRBV12-3/TRBV12-4|TRBJ1-6
CASSSTGDSPLHF
TGTGCCAGCAGTTCGACAGGGGACTCACCCCTCCACTTT
>-|-|TRBV2|TRBJ1-5
CASSAAYSNQPQHF
TGTGCCAGCAGTGCAGCATATAGCAATCAGCCCCAGCATTTT
>-|-|TRBV19|TRBJ1-6
CASSPGPQRAFHF
TGTGCCAGTAGTCCCGGGCCCCAACGGGCCTTCCACTTT
>-|-|TRBV3-1/TRBV3-2|TRBJ2-1
CASSPGHMRDEQFF
TGTGCCAGCAGCCCGGGACACATGAGGGATGAGCAGTTCTTC
>-|-|TRBV19|TRBJ2-7
CASSIDKSSSYEQYF
TGTGCCAGTAGTATCGACAAAAGCAGCTCCTACGAGCAGTACTTC
>-|once|TRBV19|TRBJ2-1
CASSIEQTSYNEQFF
TGTGCCAGTAGTATTGAACAAACCTCCTACAATGAGCAGTTCTTC
>-|-|TRBV7-2|TRBJ1-3
CASRIAGGRGNTIYF
TGTGCCAGCAGAATAGCGGGGGGCCGCGGAAACACCATATATTTT
>-|-|TRBV4-2|TRBJ1-3
CASSQAQGSSGNTIYF
TGTGCCAGCAGCCAAGCCCAGGGGTCTTCTGGAAACACCATATATTTT
>-|-|TRBV27|TRBJ2-7
CASSNTYEQYF
TGTGCCAGCAGCAACACCTACGAGCAGTACTTC
>-|-|TRBV30|TRBJ2-3
CAWSVLGPDTQYF
TGTGCCTGGAGTGTACTGGGGCCGGATACGCAGTATTTT
>TRBD2|-|TRBV3-1/TRBV3-2|TRBJ2-2
CASSQVKLAGGTLCTGELFF
TGTGCCAGCAGCCAAGTGAAGCTAGCGGGGGGGACGTTGTGCACCGGGGAGCTGTTTTTT
>TRBD2|-|TRBV11-3|TRBJ2-3
CASSGGGERDTQYF
TGTGCCAGCAGTGGCGGGGGGGAACGAGATACGCAGTATTTT
>-|once|TRBV5-4|TRBJ2-7
CASSLGGPRYEQYF
TGTGCCAGCAGCTTGGGGGGTCCCCGCTACGAGCAGTACTTC
>TRBD2|once|TRBV4-3|TRBJ2-3
CASSREPTGGWSDTQYF
TGCGCCAGCAGCCGAGAACCTACGGGGGGGTGGTCAGATACGCAGTATTTT
>TRBD1|-|TRBV29-1|TRBJ2-5
CSVFGQGALETQYF
TGCAGCGTTTTTGGACAGGGGGCTTTGGAGACCCAGTACTTC